The 2 T cell receptor beta chains in this list originate from one sample, sequenced in a study of cytomegalovirus exposure and HLA in healthy donors. With 60 Vbeta and 13 Jbeta primers, the PCR was carried out. This table comes from immunoSEQ multiplex PCR, and its TCRdb copy is limited to in-frame clones, with some not included. The data show under 55,000 clones, with 72% seen just once and roughly 9.2% held by the top ten. Sequenced material: PBMCs. These receptors all come from a woman aged 45-65 years in good health and CMV-seronegative.

This chain links TRBV28 with TRBJ1-4; D unresolved. CDR1 and CDR2 (germline): MDHEN, SYDVKM. Trimming shortened V by 1 base and J by 5 bases, and 11 bases separated the two germline ends. This CDR3 is built from 15 residues. CDR3 in DNA: TGTGCCAGCAGTTTATATGTTTCCGGGAATGAAAAACTGTTTTTT. Translating gives CASSLYVSGNEKLFF.

The CDR3 region is CASSQEETGISYEQYF. CDR3 nucleotide sequence: TGCGCCAGCAGCCAAGAAGAGACAGGGATCTCCTACGAGCAGTACTTC. The V and J genes are TRBV4-1 and TRBJ2-7, with 7 bases aligning to TRBD1. V gave up 0 bases and J gave up 0 bases; unmatched junction bases: 5. The CDR3 is 16 residues long. Germline V gene lookup returns CDR1 MGHRA and CDR2 YSYEKL.